This TCR beta chain appears in the sequencing data of a study of T cells of healthy individuals. Trimming removed 0 bases at V and 6 bases at J, with 10 bases between. CDR3 size: 14 residues. Germline CDR1 and CDR2: SGDLS and YYNGEE. The table lists this clonotype with a few counts. In TCRdb, the 5' RACE reads were re-called with MiXCR into one record per CDR3 protein. This sample yields some 82,000 distinct CDR3 sequences, of which roughly 5.1% are seen a single time; about 7.5% belongs to the top ten. The chain joins TRBV9 to TRBJ2-1; tentative D call: TRBD1 (5 bases). The clonotype was recovered from a female donor in good health. In DNA, the CDR3 is TGTGCCAGCAGCGTAGACGACAGCCTCAATGAGCAGTTCTTC. Its translation is CASSVDDSLNEQFF.